Listed below are T cell receptor beta chains from one sample, sequenced in a study of PD-1 blockade in classical Hodgkin lymphoma. Profiled with immunoSEQ multiplex PCR; TCRdb holds only in-frame clones, not every one. The data contain about 85,000 clones, 85% to 95% of them singletons. Source: peripheral blood mononuclear cells (PBMCs), taken before the second cycle of nivolumab. These receptors were taken from a human donor with classical Hodgkin lymphoma. Each CDR3 is given with its conserved first and last residue. The order of the fields is V gene, clone size, J gene, D gene, CDR3 DNA, CDR3 protein. The D gene is left open where the match is weak. Size is stated for part of the rows, as once, few or many counts, or as a class when the clone is expanded.

v_call: TRBV5-1; clone_size: -; j_call: TRBJ1-2; d_call: TRBD1; cdr3_nt: TGCGCCAGCAGCTTGGAGACAGGGGGCGGCTATGGCTACACCTTC; cdr3_aa: CASSLETGGGYGYTF
v_call: TRBV11-2; clone_size: -; j_call: TRBJ2-3; d_call: -; cdr3_nt: TGTGCCAGCAGCTTAGGCAGGACCCTCACAGATACGCAGTATTTT; cdr3_aa: CASSLGRTLTDTQYF
v_call: TRBV25-1; clone_size: once; j_call: TRBJ2-1; d_call: -; cdr3_nt: TGTGCCAGCGGGGCGAGCTCCTACAATGAGCAGTTCTTC; cdr3_aa: CASGASSYNEQFF
v_call: TRBV27; clone_size: few; j_call: TRBJ1-4; d_call: -; cdr3_nt: TGTGCCAGCAGTTTCCTACCACGGGATGAAAAACTGTTTTTT; cdr3_aa: CASSFLPRDEKLFF
v_call: TRBV6-6; clone_size: -; j_call: TRBJ2-7; d_call: TRBD2; cdr3_nt: TGTGCCAGCAGGCCACAGGTGGGACTAGCGGACTACGAGCAGTACTTC; cdr3_aa: CASRPQVGLADYEQYF
v_call: TRBV5-1; clone_size: -; j_call: TRBJ2-3; d_call: TRBD2; cdr3_nt: TGCGCCAGCAGCTTCCAACTAGCGGGAGACCCAGATACGCAGTATTTT; cdr3_aa: CASSFQLAGDPDTQYF
v_call: TRBV27; clone_size: -; j_call: TRBJ2-1; d_call: TRBD2; cdr3_nt: TGTGCCAGCAGTTTACTAGCGGGAGGGAACAATGAGCAGTTCTTC; cdr3_aa: CASSLLAGGNNEQFF
v_call: TRBV2; clone_size: -; j_call: TRBJ1-6; d_call: -; cdr3_nt: TGTGCCAGCAGGGCAGGGGCCACCCTTAATAATTCACCCCTCCACTTT; cdr3_aa: CASRAGATLNNSPLHF
v_call: TRBV9; clone_size: -; j_call: TRBJ2-3; d_call: -; cdr3_nt: TGTGCCAGCAGCGTAGGGAATGTAGATACGCAGTATTTT; cdr3_aa: CASSVGNVDTQYF
v_call: TRBV11-2; clone_size: -; j_call: TRBJ1-2; d_call: TRBD1; cdr3_nt: TGTGCCAGCAGCTTATCCCCTGGACAGGGAACGTATGGCTACACCTTC; cdr3_aa: CASSLSPGQGTYGYTF
v_call: TRBV7-9; clone_size: -; j_call: TRBJ1-1; d_call: TRBD1; cdr3_nt: TGTGCCAGTCAGGGGGCTGGCACTGAAGCTTTCTTT; cdr3_aa: CASQGAGTEAFF
v_call: TRBV28; clone_size: -; j_call: TRBJ2-5; d_call: -; cdr3_nt: TGTGCCAGTCTGCAGGCGGGGGAGACCCAGTACTTC; cdr3_aa: CASLQAGETQYF
v_call: TRBV6-5; clone_size: -; j_call: TRBJ1-1; d_call: TRBD1; cdr3_nt: TGTGCCAGCAGTTACGACAGGGGGCGCGGGACTGAAGCTTTCTTT; cdr3_aa: CASSYDRGRGTEAFF
v_call: TRBV11-2; clone_size: -; j_call: TRBJ2-7; d_call: -; cdr3_nt: TGTGCCAGCAGCGTCCGATTAGAGCAGTACTTC; cdr3_aa: CASSVRLEQYF
v_call: TRBV19; clone_size: -; j_call: TRBJ2-1; d_call: TRBD2; cdr3_nt: TGTGCCAGTAGTCGACTAGCGGTCCTCTACAATGAGCAGTTCTTC; cdr3_aa: CASSRLAVLYNEQFF
v_call: TRBV27; clone_size: -; j_call: TRBJ2-1; d_call: TRBD1; cdr3_nt: TGTGCCAGCAGTTCTCCAAGGGGGCTGTCCTACAATGAGCAGTTCTTC; cdr3_aa: CASSSPRGLSYNEQFF
v_call: TRBV5-4; clone_size: -; j_call: TRBJ1-2; d_call: TRBD1; cdr3_nt: TGTGCCAGCAGCTTCGGCGGGACAGGGGGCAGGAGCTACACCTTC; cdr3_aa: CASSFGGTGGRSYTF
v_call: TRBV6-5; clone_size: -; j_call: TRBJ2-5; d_call: TRBD1; cdr3_nt: TGTGCCAGCAGTTCGGGACAGCTATCGGAGACCCAGTACTTC; cdr3_aa: CASSSGQLSETQYF
v_call: TRBV11-2; clone_size: -; j_call: TRBJ2-1; d_call: TRBD2; cdr3_nt: TGTGCCAGCAGCTTAGTACTCGCGGGAGGGCCCCAGTTCTTC; cdr3_aa: CASSLVLAGGPQFF
v_call: TRBV15; clone_size: -; j_call: TRBJ2-1; d_call: TRBD2; cdr3_nt: TGTGCCACCAAGACTAGCGGGCGCAATGAGCAGTTCTTC; cdr3_aa: CATKTSGRNEQFF
v_call: TRBV25-1; clone_size: -; j_call: TRBJ2-1; d_call: -; cdr3_nt: TGTGCCAGCATAACCCCGCAGGGGGAGCAGTTCTTC; cdr3_aa: CASITPQGEQFF
v_call: TRBV28; clone_size: -; j_call: TRBJ2-2; d_call: TRBD1; cdr3_nt: TGTGCCAGCAGTTCGAACGCCGGGACAGGGAAAGTAGTAAACACCGGGGAGCTGTTTTTT; cdr3_aa: CASSSNAGTGKVVNTGELFF
v_call: TRBV6-6; clone_size: -; j_call: TRBJ2-7; d_call: -; cdr3_nt: TGTGCCAGCAGTTACTCGACCTCCTACGAGCAGTACTTC; cdr3_aa: CASSYSTSYEQYF
v_call: TRBV7-8; clone_size: -; j_call: TRBJ1-5; d_call: -; cdr3_nt: TGTGCCAGCAGCTTGAGGTCAGGGGTTGATCAGCCCCAGCATTTT; cdr3_aa: CASSLRSGVDQPQHF
v_call: TRBV10-3; clone_size: once; j_call: TRBJ1-1; d_call: -; cdr3_nt: TGTGCCATCAGTGAGTCGTGGCAGGGGAACACTGAAGCTTTCTTT; cdr3_aa: CAISESWQGNTEAFF
v_call: TRBV11-2; clone_size: -; j_call: TRBJ2-3; d_call: TRBD2; cdr3_nt: TGTGCCAGCAGCTGGCCGGGAGGGGCCGATACGCAGTATTTT; cdr3_aa: CASSWPGGADTQYF